A single sample gave rise to the 12 T cell receptor beta chains below, sequenced in a study of T cell changes during pregnancy in multiple sclerosis. The method was immunoSEQ multiplex PCR; TCRdb's version includes in-frame clones alone and lacks a portion of them. Among tens of thousands of clones, 80% to 95% were seen once, and the ten largest hold around 3.3%. This sample comprised peripheral blood, obtained after pregnancy. These receptor sequences come from a female donor in good health, enrolled as a control in a pregnancy study.

The rearrangement joins TRBV29-1 to TRBJ1-1; D ambiguous. The germline V and J ends were trimmed by 3 bases and 1 base, with 6 bases remaining between them. CDR1 and CDR2 from the germline V gene are SQVTM and ANQGSEA. The CDR3 extends over 12 amino acids. DNA for the CDR3: TGCAGCGTTGAGGCCCCGAACACTGAAGCTTTCTTT. It is translated as CSVEAPNTEAFF.

The V call is TRBV4-2, the J call TRBJ2-7; D is perhaps TRBD1 (8 bases). The CDR3 covers 15 residues. CDR1 LGHNA and CDR2 YNFKEQ come from the germline V gene. V dropped 4 bases and J dropped 4 bases, with 17 bases sitting between them. The CDR3 loop reads CASSPSGTGIYEQYF. The DNA for the CDR3 is TGTGCCAGCAGCCCAAGCGGGACAGGCATTTACGAGCAGTACTTC.

This chain uses TRBV25-1 with TRBJ2-2, with 9 bases lining up with TRBD2. Germline loops: CDR1 MGHDK, CDR2 SYGVNS. The trim removed 2 bases at V and 2 bases at J, leaving 0 bases unmatched. The CDR3 has 15 residues. The CDR3 DNA follows: TGTGCCAGCAGTGAACTAGCGGGAAACACCGGGGAGCTGTTTTTT. It translates to CASSELAGNTGELFF.

The V gene is TRBV29-1, the J gene TRBJ1-4, with 10 positions matching TRBD1. Germline CDR1 reads SQVTM; CDR2 reads ANQGSEA. CDR3 length: 14 amino acids. V gave up 6 bases and J gave up 7 bases; unmatched junction bases: 8. The CDR3 DNA is TGCAGCGTCCCAGGAGGGACAGGGGTTGAAAAACTGTTTTTT. This codes for CSVPGGTGVEKLFF.

The CDR3, as DNA: TGCGCCAGCAGCCAAGAAGGTCCCGGGACAGGTTATCAGCCCCAGCATTTT. Amino acid sequence: CASSQEGPGTGYQPQHF. The gene calls are TRBV4-1 and TRBJ1-5, with TRBD1 identical over 8 bases. V was pared by 0 bases and J by 5 bases, with 9 bases of the junction left unmatched. Germline V gene lookup returns CDR1 MGHRA and CDR2 YSYEKL. The CDR3 is 17 residues long.

The rearrangement links TRBV28 to TRBJ2-3; 8 bases agree with TRBD1. The CDR3 has 16 residues. The J segment lost 0 bases and the V segment lost 6 bases, leaving 8 bases of the junction unmatched. Per the germline V gene, CDR1 is MDHEN and CDR2 is SYDVKM. The CDR3 DNA reads as TGTGCCAGCAGCCGCCTTAGGACAGGGAGCACAGATACGCAGTATTTT. This codes for CASSRLRTGSTDTQYF.

This clone has just one count. CDR3 sequence: CASKEAGGRYEQYF. In nucleotides, the CDR3 is TGTGCCAGCAAAGAGGCAGGGGGCAGGTACGAGCAGTACTTC. The chain employs TRBV27 and TRBJ2-7, with 8 bases fitting TRBD1. The V segment lost 7 bases and the J segment 4 bases; nucleotides outside the gene matches: 9. Germline CDR1 MNHEY, CDR2 SMNVEV (reference sequence). The CDR3 length is 14 residues.

The gene calls are TRBV19 and TRBJ1-5; D gene ambiguous. The CDR3 sequence is 15 residues long. CDR1 and CDR2 from the germline V gene are LNHDA and SQIVND (reference sequence). The V gene lost 7 bases and the J gene lost 0 bases, with 13 bases spanning the gap. The CDR3 region has the DNA TGTGCCAGTACCACCCCAGGCTATAGCAATCAGCCCCAGCATTTT. As protein: CASTTPGYSNQPQHF.

The chain employs TRBV29-1 and TRBJ2-7; TRBD2 might be the D (6 bases). Germline V CDR1 and CDR2: SQVTM, ANQGSEA. V was shortened by 7 bases and J by 8 bases, with 18 bases between the two germline ends. This CDR3 is built from 12 residues. DNA of the CDR3: TGCAGCGCCATCACCCGGGGGTACAAGCAGTACTTC. This translates into CSAITRGYKQYF.

The chain employs TRBV4-1 and TRBJ1-6; 7 bases fit TRBD1. Germline V gives CDR1 MGHRA, CDR2 YSYEKL. V lost 3 bases to trimming and J lost 6 bases; unmatched junction nucleotides: 5. CDR3 length equals 15 residues. For the CDR3, the DNA is TGCGCCAGCAGCCACCCCAGGGGGACTAATTCACCCCTCCACTTT. Translation: CASSHPRGTNSPLHF.

The chain carries TRBV9 and TRBJ2-3; 8 nucleotides agree with TRBD1. The V segment lost 3 bases and the J segment 0 bases; nucleotides outside the gene matches: 3. From germline, CDR1 is SGDLS and CDR2 YYNGEE. The CDR3 has 15 residues. The CDR3 DNA reads as TGTGCCAGCAGCGGGCAGGGGGCTAGCACAGATACGCAGTATTTT. It codes for CASSGQGASTDTQYF.

The V and J genes are TRBV5-1 and TRBJ2-3; D may be TRBD2 (7 bases). CDR1 and CDR2 from the germline V gene are SGHRS and YFSETQ. V was cut by 0 bases and J by 6 bases, with 14 bases left in between. The CDR3 totals 15 residues. CDR3 sequence: CASSLEGGPLDTQYF. As DNA, the CDR3 is TGCGCCAGCAGCTTGGAGGGGGGGCCCCTCGATACGCAGTATTTT.